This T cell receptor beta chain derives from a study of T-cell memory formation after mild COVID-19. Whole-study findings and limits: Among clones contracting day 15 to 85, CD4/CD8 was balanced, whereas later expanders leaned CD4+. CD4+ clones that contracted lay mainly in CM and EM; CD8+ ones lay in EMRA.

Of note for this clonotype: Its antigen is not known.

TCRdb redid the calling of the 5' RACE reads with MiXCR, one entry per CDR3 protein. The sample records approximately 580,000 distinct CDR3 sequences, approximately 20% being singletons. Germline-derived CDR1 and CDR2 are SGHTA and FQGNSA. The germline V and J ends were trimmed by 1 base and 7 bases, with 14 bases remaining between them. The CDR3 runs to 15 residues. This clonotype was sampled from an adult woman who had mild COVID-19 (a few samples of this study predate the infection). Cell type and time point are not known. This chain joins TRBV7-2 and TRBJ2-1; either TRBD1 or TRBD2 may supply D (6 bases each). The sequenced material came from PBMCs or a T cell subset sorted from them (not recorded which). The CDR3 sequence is CASSLETGARNEQFF. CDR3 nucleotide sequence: TGTGCCAGCAGCTTAGAGACGGGGGCCAGGAATGAGCAGTTCTTC.